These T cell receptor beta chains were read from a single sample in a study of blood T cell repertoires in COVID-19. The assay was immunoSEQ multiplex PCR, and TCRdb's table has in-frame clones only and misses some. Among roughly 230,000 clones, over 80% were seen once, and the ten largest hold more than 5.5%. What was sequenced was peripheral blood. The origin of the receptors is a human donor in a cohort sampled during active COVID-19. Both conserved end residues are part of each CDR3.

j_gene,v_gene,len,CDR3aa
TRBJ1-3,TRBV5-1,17,CASSPGQGVLSGNTIYF
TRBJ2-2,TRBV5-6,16,CASSPTPTLGTGELFF
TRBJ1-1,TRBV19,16,CASSYRIDRVNTEAFF
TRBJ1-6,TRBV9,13,CASSVGDKTPLHF
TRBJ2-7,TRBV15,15,CATSRDRDWSYEQYF
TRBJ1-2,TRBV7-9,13,CASSPQGNYGYTF
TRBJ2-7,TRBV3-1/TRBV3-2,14,CASSPGTGANGQYF
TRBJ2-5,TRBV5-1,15,CASSLGTGRGETQYF
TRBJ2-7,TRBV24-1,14,CATSDRDKGYEQYF
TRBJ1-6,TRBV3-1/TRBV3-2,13,CASSQDRNSPLHF
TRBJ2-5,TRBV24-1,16,CATSAGMMSKQETQYF
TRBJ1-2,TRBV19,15,CASSIDLWRSYGYTF
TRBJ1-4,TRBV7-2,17,CASSPLGGAATNEKLFF
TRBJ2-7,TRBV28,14,CATWGGASSYEQYF
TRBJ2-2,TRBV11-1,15,CASSPLGAVAGELFF
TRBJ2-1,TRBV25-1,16,CASSEPGLAGGFEQFF
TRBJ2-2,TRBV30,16,CAGNGERGYGTGELFF
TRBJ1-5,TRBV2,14,CASSYRGSNQPQHF
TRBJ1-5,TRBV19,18,CASSITGGDRGRNQPQHF
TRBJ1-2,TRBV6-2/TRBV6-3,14,CASSYSGGNYGYTF
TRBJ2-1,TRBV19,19,CASSGTGTSGSLTYNEQFF
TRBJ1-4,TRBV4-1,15,CASSRQGLANEKLFF
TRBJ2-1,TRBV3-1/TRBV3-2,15,CASSSSGGAMNEQFF
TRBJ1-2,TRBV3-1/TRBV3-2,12,CASSPRNYGYTF
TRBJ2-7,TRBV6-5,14,CASSYGAGKGEQYF
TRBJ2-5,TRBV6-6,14,CASSPDRGQETQYF
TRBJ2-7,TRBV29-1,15,CSVESGTSLGDEQYF
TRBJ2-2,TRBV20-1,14,CSASYHSNTGELFF
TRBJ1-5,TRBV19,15,CASDRGGQGRQPQHF
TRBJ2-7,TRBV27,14,CASRKAGLAGEQYF
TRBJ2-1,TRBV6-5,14,CASSYSRGNNEQFF
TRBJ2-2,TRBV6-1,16,CASSEWTGRNTGELFF
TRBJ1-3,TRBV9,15,CASSLRTGTGNTIYF
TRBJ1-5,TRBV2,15,CASSGGTGGNQPQHF
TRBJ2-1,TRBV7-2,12,CASSPPADEQFF
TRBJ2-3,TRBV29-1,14,CSVRGLAGADTQYF